Each of the 32 T cell receptor beta chains below was sequenced from the same sample in a study of T-cell reconstitution after alpha-beta-depleted transplantation in children. Unique molecular identifiers were incorporated when the TCRbeta library was constructed. TCRdb called the PCR reads again in MiXCR, with one record for every CDR3 protein. Altogether 530,000 or so distinct CDR3 sequences are present, about a quarter being singletons, with the ten largest covering about 35%. Specimen: PBMCs, collected before TCRalphabeta/CD19-depleted stem cell transplant. The source is a boy less than two years old with Wiskott-Aldrich syndrome, due to receive a stem cell transplant.

The chain has TRBV12-3 or TRBV12-4 and TRBJ2-1, with D hard to call. The V gene lost 7 bases and the J gene lost 1 base, with 17 bases spanning the gap. The length of the CDR3 is 16 residues. CDR3 amino acids: CASILGSVWSYNEQFF. CDR3 in DNA: TGTGCCAGCATTCTTGGGTCGGTTTGGTCCTACAATGAGCAGTTCTTC.

This clonotype was seen more than once but under ten times. The rearrangement links TRBV7-9 to TRBJ1-1, with D perhaps TRBD1 (5 bases). The V end lost 0 bases, the J end lost 0 bases, and 11 bases lay between the germline ends. CDR3 size: 16 residues. Per the germline V gene, CDR1 is SEHNR and CDR2 is FQNEAQ (reference sequence). The CDR3 is CASSLATGPLNTEAFF. DNA of the CDR3: TGTGCCAGCAGCTTAGCAACAGGACCCCTGAACACTGAAGCTTTCTTT.

The chain links TRBV11-2 to TRBJ2-5, with 9 nucleotides matching TRBD2. This CDR3 region has 18 residues. V was clipped by 5 bases and J by 4 bases; unmatched bases: 17. The germline V gene has CDR1 SGHAT and CDR2 FQNNGV. Here the CDR3 DNA reads TGTGCCAGCAGCCGAACGCCCCGCCTTGCTAGCGGGATAGAGACCCAGTACTTC. Residues: CASSRTPRLASGIETQYF.

This clonotype was observed a handful of times. V usage is TRBV24-1 and J usage is TRBJ2-1, with D tentatively TRBD2 (6 bases). CDR3 length: 19 amino acids. CDR1 is KGHDR, CDR2 SFDVKD, per germline. V lost 5 bases and J lost 6, with 28 bases in between. CDR3 loop: CATSAPRGTPLRISNEQFF. CDR3 nucleotides: TGTGCCACCAGTGCCCCCCGGGGGACTCCCTTACGGATATCCAATGAGCAGTTCTTC.

The chain combines TRBV20-1 with TRBJ2-3; perhaps D is TRBD1 or TRBD2 (6 bases each). The CDR3 contains 16 residues. Between the trimmed V and J ends, which lost 5 bases and 2 bases, there was a span of 20 bases. Germline V gene sequence: CDR1 DFQATT, CDR2 SNEGSKA (reference sequence). For the CDR3, the DNA is TGCAGTGCTCAGGGGTTGGGAGCGGGCCACACAGATACGCAGTATTTT. Residues: CSAQGLGAGHTDTQYF.

Only one count was recorded for this clonotype. CDR3 DNA sequence: TGCGCCAGCAGCTTGTGGCCGGGACTAGCGGGAGTCGCCGGGGAGCTGTTTTTT. Translated: CASSLWPGLAGVAGELFF. This chain joins TRBV5-1 and TRBJ2-2, with 14 nucleotides matching TRBD2. This CDR3 has 18 amino acids. The V segment lost 1 base and the J segment 6 bases; nucleotides outside the gene matches: 8. Germline V gives CDR1 SGHRS, CDR2 YFSETQ.

The chain joins TRBV10-2 to TRBJ2-7; no clear D gene. This CDR3 is built from 13 residues. Germline loops: CDR1 WSHSY, CDR2 SAAADI. Trimming took off 8 bases at V and 1 base at J, with 12 bases between the two ends. The CDR3 loop is CASHGQDSYEQYF. For the CDR3, the DNA is TGCGCCAGCCATGGGCAGGATTCCTACGAGCAGTACTTC.

This clonotype has just a few counts. The CDR3 nucleotides read TGTGCCATCAGCACTCAGGGGGCCTACGAGCAGTACTTC. Translated, it gives CAISTQGAYEQYF. V usage is TRBV10-3 and J usage is TRBJ2-7; 7 nucleotides agree with TRBD1. V lost 6 bases and J lost 2; bases outside the gene matches: 4. Germline V CDR1 and CDR2: ENHRY, SYGVKD. The CDR3 runs 13 residues.

The rearrangement uses TRBV5-1 and TRBJ1-2; D is unclear. Trimming left V 4 bases short and J 4 bases short, with 11 bases between. CDR3 length: 13 amino acids. Germline values: CDR1 SGHRS, CDR2 YFSETQ. The CDR3 nucleotides read TGCGCCAGCAGCCCGGTAGCGGTCTATGGCTACACCTTC. This translates into CASSPVAVYGYTF.

The chain links TRBV9 to TRBJ1-3; D is ambiguous. Germline values: CDR1 SGDLS, CDR2 YYNGEE. V lost 4 bases to trimming and J lost 10 bases, with 18 bases between them. This CDR3 is 14 amino acids long. This CDR3 is CASSFGRPEGTIYF. The DNA of the CDR3 is TGTGCCAGCAGCTTCGGACGGCCTGAAGGTACCATATATTTT.

Many counts were recorded for this clonotype. CDR3: CASSSSSYNEQFF. In DNA form, the CDR3 reads TGTGCCAGCAGTTCGAGCTCCTACAATGAGCAGTTCTTC. This chain connects TRBV28 to TRBJ2-1; D is uncertain. Germline V lookup: CDR1 MDHEN, CDR2 SYDVKM. The CDR3 runs to 13 residues. V was clipped by 4 bases and J by 0 bases, with 4 bases between them. Complete variable domain (other parts from reference TRBV28 and TRBJ2-1): DVKVTQSSRYLVKRTGEKVFLECVQDMDHENMFWYRQDPGLGLRLIYFSYDVKMKEKGDIPEGYSVSREKKERFSLILESASTNQTSMYLCASSSSSYNEQFFGPGTRLTVL.

The chain carries TRBV28 and TRBJ2-7; D gene ambiguous. Trimming took off 4 bases at V and 2 bases at J, with 9 bases between the two ends. This CDR3 comprises 13 residues. Germline assignment: CDR1 MDHEN and CDR2 SYDVKM. As DNA, the CDR3 is TGTGCCAGCAGTTCCCCACTACCCTACGAGCAGTACTTC. It translates to CASSSPLPYEQYF.

This clonotype has more than one count but fewer than ten. This sequence joins TRBV5-5 and TRBJ2-3, with TRBD2 identical over 7 bases. The J segment lost 5 bases and the V segment lost 4 bases, leaving 10 bases of the junction unmatched. The CDR3 length is 15 residues. The germline CDR1 and CDR2 sequences are SGHKS and YYEKEE (reference sequence). The DNA of the CDR3 is TGTGCCAGCAGCGGGGCCCTAGCGGAGAGAGATACGCAGTATTTT. It specifies CASSGALAERDTQYF.

This clonotype was counted only a few times. This sequence joins TRBV27 and TRBJ2-1; 7 positions match TRBD2. Germline CDR1 and CDR2: MNHEY and SMNVEV (reference sequence). The V segment lost 4 bases and the J segment 9 bases; nucleotides outside the gene matches: 9. The CDR3 is made up of 14 amino acids. The CDR3: CASSSPGGRAEQFF. The CDR3 coding sequence is TGTGCCAGCAGTTCTCCGGGGGGAAGGGCTGAGCAGTTCTTC.

This chain uses TRBV5-1 with TRBJ2-1; unclear D gene. Trimming took off 0 bases at V and 5 bases at J, with 9 bases between the two ends. The CDR3 length is 14 residues. CDR1 is SGHRS and CDR2 is YFSETQ in the germline V gene. CDR3 nucleotides: TGCGCCAGCAGCTTGGGAGTAAGAAACAATGAGCAGTTCTTC. Encoded protein: CASSLGVRNNEQFF.

This clonotype was picked up many times. The gene calls are TRBV4-1 and TRBJ2-7, with D unresolved. Looked up from germline, CDR1 is MGHRA and CDR2 is YSYEKL. This CDR3 has 15 residues. Trimming pared 1 base from V and 2 bases from J, leaving 12 bases between. CDR3 sequence: CASSQVDKLTYEQYF. The CDR3 DNA sequence: TGCGCCAGCAGCCAAGTCGACAAACTAACCTACGAGCAGTACTTC.

The genes are TRBV4-1 and TRBJ1-2; D gene uncertain. Germline lookup yields CDR1 MGHRA and CDR2 YSYEKL. Trimming took off 0 bases at V and 5 bases at J, with 13 bases between the two ends. This CDR3 region has 15 residues. The CDR3 sequence: CASSQDVQRRYGYTF. CDR3 sequence (DNA): TGCGCCAGCAGCCAAGATGTGCAAAGACGGTATGGCTACACCTTC.

This chain connects TRBV20-1 to TRBJ2-1; perhaps TRBD2 as D (6 bases). V shed 6 bases and J shed 6 bases, with 21 bases lying between them. Germline assignment: CDR1 DFQATT and CDR2 SNEGSKA (reference sequence). This CDR3 is built from 15 residues. The CDR3 spells CSAQPFPQRVNEQFF. CDR3 coding DNA: TGCAGTGCCCAACCCTTCCCGCAGCGGGTCAATGAGCAGTTCTTC.

This clonotype has just a few counts. The chain couples TRBV6-5 to TRBJ2-3, with D unresolved. Between the trimmed V and J ends, which lost 5 bases and 7 bases, there was a span of 7 bases. The CDR3 runs to 11 residues. In germline, CDR1 is MNHEY, CDR2 SVGAGI. For the CDR3, the DNA is TGTGCCAGCAGTAGTCATAATACGCAGTATTTT. The encoded protein is CASSSHNTQYF.

The chain couples TRBV5-1 to TRBJ1-1; possibly TRBD1 for D (6 bases). This CDR3 spans 14 amino acids. V was shortened by 4 bases and J by 3 bases, with 13 bases between the two germline ends. The germline V gene encodes CDR1 SGHRS and CDR2 YFSETQ. CDR3 protein: CASSRRGRDTEAFF. The CDR3 bases are TGCGCCAGCAGCCGCAGGGGCCGGGACACTGAAGCTTTCTTT.

This clonotype has only a few counts. CDR3 nucleotide sequence: TGCGCCAGCAGCCGTGCCCCAACAGGGGTGGAAAACATTCAGTACTTC. Its protein is CASSRAPTGVENIQYF. This sequence joins TRBV5-1 and TRBJ2-4; TRBD1 matches 7 bases. The germline CDR1 and CDR2 sequences are SGHRS and YFSETQ. J lost 5 bases, V lost 4 bases, and 12 bases had no gene match. The CDR3 is 16 amino acids.

This chain links TRBV24-1 with TRBJ2-1; D gene ambiguous. Germline V CDR1 and CDR2: KGHDR, SFDVKD. The ends were cut back, 6 bases at V and 9 bases at J, with 11 bases in the middle. The CDR3 extends over 12 amino acids. CDR3: CATSLGPGEQFF. DNA of the CDR3: TGTGCCACCAGTCTTGGTCCCGGTGAGCAGTTCTTC.

This clonotype was recorded a few times. The chain is built from TRBV29-1 and TRBJ1-1; D is uncertain. The CDR3 has 11 amino acids. V was pared by 4 bases and J by 4 bases, with 7 bases between. Germline V gives CDR1 SQVTM, CDR2 ANQGSEA. The CDR3 DNA reads TGCAGCGTTGTCTCCGTCACTGAAGCTTTCTTT. The encoded protein is CSVVSVTEAFF.

This chain connects TRBV5-1 to TRBJ1-1; D is ambiguous. V lost 1 base, J lost 3 bases, and 7 bases lay in between. The CDR3 is 13 residues long. Germline V gene data show CDR1 as SGHRS and CDR2 as YFSETQ. CDR3 nucleotide sequence: TGCGCCAGCAGCTTGATTCCGGACACTGAAGCTTTCTTT. It specifies CASSLIPDTEAFF.

The rearrangement joins TRBV7-9 to TRBJ2-3; 8 bases are shared with TRBD2. This CDR3 spans 14 amino acids. The J segment lost 4 bases and the V segment lost 7 bases, leaving 7 bases of the junction unmatched. The germline CDR1 and CDR2 sequences are SEHNR and FQNEAQ (reference sequence). The CDR3 loop reads CASTRGRISDTQYF. The CDR3, as DNA: TGTGCCAGCACCCGCGGGAGGATCTCAGATACGCAGTATTTT.

The chain carries TRBV5-1 and TRBJ2-7; TRBD1 aligns across 10 bases. Trimming took 5 bases from V and 3 from J; bases not matched to a gene: 8. Germline assignment: CDR1 SGHRS and CDR2 YFSETQ. The CDR3 extends over 15 amino acids. The CDR3 DNA is TGCGCCAGCAGGGAAGCCGGGACAGGGGTCTACGAGCAGTACTTC. The encoded protein is CASREAGTGVYEQYF.

Worth noting for this clonotype: The germline gene is not matched at one end of the junction; a read error may be the cause. The rearrangement uses TRBV5-1 and TRBJ2-7, with TRBD2 identical over 11 bases. Germline V lookup: CDR1 SGHRS, CDR2 YFSETQ. CDR3 length: 14 residues. CDR3 nucleotide sequence: TGCGCCAGCAGCTCCGGGACTAGCGGTGCCTTGAGGCACTTC. This translates into CASSSGTSGALRHF.

The gene calls are TRBV28 and TRBJ2-7; D is undetermined. CDR1 MDHEN and CDR2 SYDVKM come from the germline V gene. Trimming removed 5 bases from V and 4 bases from J, with 9 bases in between. This CDR3 spans 12 amino acids. CDR3 protein: CASSKVTYEQYF. In DNA form, the CDR3 reads TGTGCCAGCAGTAAAGTGACGTACGAGCAGTACTTC.

The genes are TRBV10-3 and TRBJ1-5; D uncertain. CDR1 is ENHRY, CDR2 SYGVKD, per germline. Trimming stripped 11 bases from V and 2 bases from J, with 16 bases between. This CDR3 has 14 amino acids. The CDR3: CASGSEGGNQPQHF. For the CDR3, the DNA is TGTGCCTCCGGGAGTGAGGGCGGCAATCAGCCCCAGCATTTT.

There are a few counts of this clonotype. The chain couples TRBV5-1 to TRBJ2-1; 12 bases align to TRBD2. V shed 0 bases, J shed 8 bases, and the junction held 3 bases outside the gene matches. Germline V lookup: CDR1 SGHRS, CDR2 YFSETQ. The CDR3 is 15 residues long. The CDR3 DNA reads as TGCGCCAGCAGCTTGGGGACTAGCGGGATCGATGAGCAGTTCTTC. Amino acids: CASSLGTSGIDEQFF. The full variable domain, completed using reference TRBV5-1 and TRBJ2-1, is KAGVTQTPRYLIKTRGQQVTLSCSPISGHRSVSWYQQTPGQGLQFLFEYFSETQRNKGNFPGRFSGRQFSNSRSEMNVSTLELGDSALYLCASSLGTSGIDEQFFGPGTRLTVL.

This clonotype was observed a few times. This chain joins TRBV5-5 and TRBJ2-3; D gene uncertain. V was cut by 1 base and J by 6 bases, with 15 bases left in between. CDR1 SGHKS and CDR2 YYEKEE come from the germline V gene (reference sequence). There are 15 residues in the CDR3. The CDR3 DNA sequence: TGTGCCAGCAGCTTGCATGAGTCTCCTGGGGATACGCAGTATTTT. This encodes CASSLHESPGDTQYF.

This clonotype was detected a few times. The chain links TRBV4-1 to TRBJ2-4, with unresolved D. Looked up from germline, CDR1 is MGHRA and CDR2 is YSYEKL. The CDR3 runs 16 residues. Trimming removed 1 base from V and 0 bases from J, with 10 bases in between. In DNA form, the CDR3 reads TGCGCCAGCAGCCAAGGACCCCTTCTAGCCAAAAACATTCAGTACTTC. Translating it yields CASSQGPLLAKNIQYF.